The present TCR beta chain was sequenced within a study of blood T cell repertoires in COVID-19. The overall study: Both acute and convalescent COVID-19 samples were obtained from the United States, Italy and Spain. Sources were T cells, B-cell-depleted T cells, or PBMCs; the material itself was cDNA or gDNA.

In the authors' methods: Estimated nucleated cell counts came from reference gene primer amplification. Data came from immunoSEQ multiplex PCR; TCRdb stores just in-frame clones and leaves some out. That table supplies the V and J calls and clone size; D and trimming were determined from the DNA. The table lists around 160,000 clones, around 80% of them singletons. The ends lost 5 bases at V and 12 bases at J; junction bases unmatched: 16. Germline V gives CDR1 MDHEN, CDR2 SYDVKM. This CDR3 comprises 16 residues. This TCR came from a man aged 60 to 69 with active or convalescent COVID-19. Sequencing input: peripheral blood. The chain employs TRBV28 and TRBJ2-1, with 10 bases aligning to TRBD2. CDR3 loop: CASSVSSGSSPVGQFF. CDR3 in DNA: TGTGCCAGCAGTGTCTCTAGCGGGAGCTCCCCAGTTGGGCAGTTCTTC.